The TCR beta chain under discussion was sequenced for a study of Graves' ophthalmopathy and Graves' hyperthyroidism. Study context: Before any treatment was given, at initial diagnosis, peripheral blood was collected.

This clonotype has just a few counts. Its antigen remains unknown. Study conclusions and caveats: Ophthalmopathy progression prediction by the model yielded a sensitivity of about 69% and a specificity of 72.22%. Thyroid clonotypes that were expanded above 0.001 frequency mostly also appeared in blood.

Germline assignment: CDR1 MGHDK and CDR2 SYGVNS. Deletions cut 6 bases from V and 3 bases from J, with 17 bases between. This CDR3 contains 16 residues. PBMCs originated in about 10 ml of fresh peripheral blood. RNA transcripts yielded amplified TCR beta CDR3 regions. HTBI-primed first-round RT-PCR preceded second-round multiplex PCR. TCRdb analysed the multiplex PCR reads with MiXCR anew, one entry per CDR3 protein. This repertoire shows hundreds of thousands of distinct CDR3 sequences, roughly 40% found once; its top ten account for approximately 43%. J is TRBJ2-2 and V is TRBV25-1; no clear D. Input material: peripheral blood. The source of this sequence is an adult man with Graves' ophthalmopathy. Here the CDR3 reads CASSLNGPPDTGELFF. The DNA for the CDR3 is TGTGCCAGCAGCCTAAACGGGCCCCCAGACACCGGGGAGCTGTTTTTT.